This TCR beta chain derives from a study of cytomegalovirus exposure and HLA in healthy donors. Overall study: Researchers previously reported finding roughly 120 million unique TCR beta sequences from about 179 million T cells.

Germline CDR1 MNHEY, CDR2 SVGAGI. With 5 bases removed from V and 6 bases from J, the gap between germline ends came to 17 bases. The CDR3 totals 15 residues. Regarding the study as a whole: There were some public TCRs occurring in many donors, but most TCR sequences were rare. Previous analysis showed most TCR beta V segments were productive about 90% or about 30% of the time.

Concerning this clone: Its antigen is unknown.

Primers: 60 Vbeta forward and 13 Jbeta reverse. The protocol was immunoSEQ multiplex PCR, while the TCRdb copy is restricted to in-frame clones and leaves out a portion. This sample's table reports 150,000 or so clones. The chain is built from TRBV6-5 and TRBJ1-5; D is perhaps TRBD1 (6 bases). The sequenced sample was PBMCs. This TCR was recovered from a woman between 45 and 60 years old in good health and CMV-seronegative. The DNA of the CDR3 is TGTGCCAGCAGTACTCAGGGGTCAGGAGGTCAGCCCCAGCATTTT. It is translated as CASSTQGSGGQPQHF.